This T cell receptor (beta chain) was captured in a study of CD8 T cells in Susac syndrome. With random hexamers, about 0.5 to 1 ug RNA was reverse transcribed. MiXCR was run by TCRdb on the immunoSEQ multiplex PCR reads, yielding one entry per CDR3 protein. The sample yields 110,000 or so distinct CDR3 sequences, around 94% seen once. The V end was cut by 1 base, the J end by 12 bases, with 18 bases between. CDR1 is LGHNA, CDR2 YSLEER, per germline. The CDR3 totals 14 residues. The sample consisted of CD4+ T cells from PBMCs. The TCR comes from a human donor with multiple sclerosis. The chain carries TRBV4-3 and TRBJ1-1; a possible D gene is TRBD1 (6 bases). The CDR3 DNA sequence: TGCGCCAGCAGCCAAGGAGTACAGGGAAGTGCTACTTTCTTT. As protein: CASSQGVQGSATFF.